This TCR beta chain was obtained from a study of blood T cell repertoires in COVID-19. About the research overall: Sites across the United States, Italy and Spain contributed samples from acute and convalescent COVID-19. Sources were T cells, B-cell-depleted T cells, or PBMCs; the material itself was cDNA or gDNA.

The age range of participants was 18 to 89 years, with residence in about 25 US areas. Repertoires were generated with immunoSEQ multiplex PCR, while TCRdb's copy carries only in-frame clones and drops some. Of approximately 170,000 clones in the sample, about nine tenths are singletons; the top ten hold roughly 0.8%. V was trimmed by 4 bases and J by 0 bases, leaving 11 bases between them. The length of the CDR3 is 15 residues. Germline CDR1 reads SGDLS; CDR2 reads YYNGEE. This sequence was found in a woman aged 18-29 years who had recovered from COVID-19. Sequencing was performed on PBMCs or T cells enriched from blood (not recorded which). This chain links TRBV9 with TRBJ2-4; maybe TRBD2 (5 bases). The CDR3: CASSRRYGAKNIQYF. The DNA of the CDR3 is TGTGCCAGCAGCAGGAGGTACGGAGCCAAAAACATTCAGTACTTC.